The 24 T cell receptor beta chains below were found in one sample sequenced in a study of cytomegalovirus exposure and HLA in healthy donors. With 60 Vbeta and 13 Jbeta primers, the PCR was carried out. Libraries were prepared by immunoSEQ multiplex PCR; TCRdb keeps only in-frame clonotypes and omits some of them. The table shows roughly 200,000 clones, with about 70% occurring only once. Sequencing was performed on PBMCs. These receptors were obtained from a woman aged 30 to 39 in good health and CMV-seronegative.

This rearrangement joins TRBV19 to TRBJ1-6, with D possibly matching TRBD1 (5 bases). CDR1 is LNHDA and CDR2 is SQIVND in the germline V gene (reference sequence). The CDR3 covers 17 residues. V dropped 3 bases and J dropped 6 bases, with 18 bases sitting between them. CDR3 sequence (DNA): TGTGCCAGTAGTATTATTCCTGGCGGGGCTCGTAATTCACCCCTCCACTTT. The encoded protein is CASSIIPGGARNSPLHF.

This sequence joins TRBV4-1 and TRBJ1-2; 7 positions match TRBD1. CDR1 and CDR2 (germline): MGHRA, YSYEKL. The trim removed 2 bases at V and 7 bases at J, leaving 7 bases unmatched. The CDR3 runs 14 residues. The CDR3 DNA sequence: TGCGCCAGCAGCCAATTCCGGGACAGAGGTGGCTACACCTTC. As protein: CASSQFRDRGGYTF.

The chain combines TRBV13 with TRBJ2-3; 11 nucleotides match TRBD2. V lost 5 bases, J lost 6 bases, and 4 bases stayed unmatched. The germline V gene has CDR1 PRHDT and CDR2 FYEKMQ (reference sequence). This CDR3 is built from 14 residues. The chain's CDR3 is CASSPGLAGDTQYF. CDR3 DNA: TGTGCCAGCAGCCCAGGACTAGCGGGCGATACGCAGTATTTT.

This chain links TRBV11-2 with TRBJ1-3; the D gene is possibly TRBD1 (6 bases). Trimming took off 5 bases at V and 4 bases at J, with 18 bases between the two ends. This CDR3 has 16 residues. Per the germline V gene, CDR1 is SGHAT and CDR2 is FQNNGV. CDR3: CASSKGDTKRGNTIYF. CDR3 nucleotides: TGTGCCAGCAGCAAAGGGGACACCAAAAGAGGAAACACCATATATTTT.

V is TRBV27 and J is TRBJ1-2; 7 nucleotides match TRBD1. CDR1 MNHEY and CDR2 SMNVEV come from the germline V gene (reference sequence). Losses at the gene ends were 9 bases for V and 3 bases for J; bases not matched to a gene: 1. The CDR3 is 11 amino acids. CDR3 DNA: TGTGCCAGTGGACAGGACTATGGCTACACCTTC. It codes for CASGQDYGYTF.

The chain carries TRBV10-2 and TRBJ2-5; TRBD2 aligns across 8 bases. The CDR3 loop spans 15 amino acids. The germline gives CDR1 WSHSY, CDR2 SAAADI. V was pared by 5 bases and J by 3 bases, with 8 bases of the junction left unmatched. This CDR3 is CASSNRGGPEETQYF. DNA for the CDR3: TGCGCCAGCAGTAACCGGGGGGGCCCCGAAGAGACCCAGTACTTC.

This clone has more than one count but fewer than ten. This rearrangement joins TRBV28 to TRBJ2-7, with TRBD1 as a possible D gene (5 bases). Germline CDR1 is MDHEN and CDR2 is SYDVKM. CDR3 size: 14 residues. Trimming took 5 bases from V and 3 from J, leaving 14 bases between them. CDR3 sequence (DNA): TGTGCCAGCAGTCTTCAGGGATTCGGCTACGAGCAGTACTTC. Its translation: CASSLQGFGYEQYF.

The V call is TRBV7-2, the J call TRBJ2-5; TRBD1 matches at 10 bases. Germline CDR1 and CDR2: SGHTA and FQGNSA. The CDR3 spans 15 residues. V was clipped by 4 bases and J by 4 bases; unmatched bases: 6. DNA for the CDR3: TGTGCCAGCAGCTCAGTCCGGGACAGGGGAGAGACCCAGTACTTC. This codes for CASSSVRDRGETQYF.

In its sample, this clone was seen once. V is TRBV9 and J is TRBJ1-6, with a possible D match to TRBD1 (5 bases). Germline V gene lookup returns CDR1 SGDLS and CDR2 YYNGEE. The length of the CDR3 is 16 residues. V was cut by 2 bases and J by 7 bases, with 16 bases left in between. The CDR3 sequence: CASSVSGGTGNSPLHF. CDR3 nucleotide sequence: TGTGCCAGCAGCGTGAGCGGCGGGACGGGGAATTCACCCCTCCACTTT.

The CDR3 here is CASSLVLREARSTEAFF. As DNA, the CDR3 is TGTGCCAGCAGCTTAGTCCTCAGGGAGGCGAGGAGCACTGAAGCTTTCTTT. This sequence joins TRBV11-2 and TRBJ1-1, with a weak D call TRBD1 (5 bases). The germline CDR1 and CDR2 sequences are SGHAT and FQNNGV. Trimming removed 1 base from V and 4 bases from J, with 19 bases in between. The CDR3 consists of 17 residues.

The chain carries TRBV2 and TRBJ2-5, with 10 bases aligning to TRBD1. Germline values: CDR1 SNHLY, CDR2 FYNNEI. V was pared by 4 bases and J by 5 bases, with 7 bases of the junction left unmatched. The CDR3 is 15 residues long. CDR3 region: CASSVDRGRVETQYF. In nucleotides, the CDR3 is TGTGCCAGCAGTGTCGACAGGGGGCGGGTGGAGACCCAGTACTTC.

The chain couples TRBV2 to TRBJ1-2, with D possibly being TRBD1 (5 bases). In germline, CDR1 is SNHLY, CDR2 FYNNEI. Trimming shortened V by 7 bases and J by 0 bases, and 12 bases separated the two germline ends. This CDR3 is built from 14 residues. The CDR3 coding sequence is TGTGCCAGCACCGTCAGGGCCGCTAACTATGGCTACACCTTC. Translating gives CASTVRAANYGYTF.

The V gene is TRBV19, the J gene TRBJ2-7; TRBD2 matches 16 bases. There are 18 residues in the CDR3. CDR1 and CDR2 from the germline V gene are LNHDA and SQIVND (reference sequence). J was trimmed by 4 bases and V by 4 bases; bases with no gene match: 10. The CDR3 reads CASSKPGLAGGGSYEQYF. DNA of the CDR3: TGTGCCAGTAGTAAGCCGGGACTAGCGGGAGGGGGCTCTTACGAGCAGTACTTC.

This clone has a single count. This chain uses TRBV2 with TRBJ2-5, with 7 nucleotides matching TRBD1. Germline V gives CDR1 SNHLY, CDR2 FYNNEI. Unmatched junction bases numbered 8, after V lost 5 bases and J lost 2 bases. This CDR3 contains 15 residues. The DNA for the CDR3 is TGTGCCAGCAGTAAAGATTCGGGACAGCAAGAGACCCAGTACTTC. Residues: CASSKDSGQQETQYF. The whole variable domain, filled in from reference TRBV2 and TRBJ2-5, reads EPEVTQTPSHQVTQMGQEVILRCVPISNHLYFYWYRQILGQKVEFLVSFYNNEISEKSEIFDDQFSVERPDGSNFTLKIRSTKLEDSAMYFCASSKDSGQQETQYFGPGTRLLVL.

The chain is built from TRBV14 and TRBJ2-7; TRBD1 aligns across 9 bases. V trimming: 4 bases; J trimming: 4 bases; junction bases outside the gene matches: 5. The germline V gene encodes CDR1 SGHDN and CDR2 FVKESK. The CDR3 extends over 14 amino acids. The CDR3 loop is CASSRRTGAYEQYF. The CDR3 region has the DNA TGTGCCAGCAGCCGAAGGACAGGGGCTTACGAGCAGTACTTC.

V gene TRBV7-2 combines with J gene TRBJ2-1; D possibly corresponds to TRBD2 (6 bases). Trimming removed 5 bases from V and 0 bases from J, with 14 bases in between. The germline V gene encodes CDR1 SGHTA and CDR2 FQGNSA. CDR3 size: 16 residues. The CDR3 sequence is CASSRGGAGSYNEQFF. The CDR3 nucleotides are TGTGCCAGCAGCCGGGGAGGAGCGGGCTCCTACAATGAGCAGTTCTTC. Together with reference TRBV7-2 and TRBJ2-1, the CDR3 gives the full variable domain: GAGVSQSPSNKVTEKGKDVELRCDPISGHTALYWYRQSLGQGLEFLIYFQGNSAPDKSGLPSDRFSAERTGGSVSTLTIQRTQQEDSAVYLCASSRGGAGSYNEQFFGPGTRLTVL.

The chain has TRBV19 and TRBJ2-7; no definite D call. The V gene lost 4 bases and the J gene lost 1 base, with 17 bases spanning the gap. This CDR3 contains 16 residues. Germline V CDR1 and CDR2: LNHDA, SQIVND (reference sequence). The chain's CDR3 is CASSNGAGFSSYEQYF. CDR3 bases: TGTGCCAGTAGTAATGGAGCCGGGTTTTCTTCCTACGAGCAGTACTTC.

This clone was recorded once. The V and J genes are TRBV10-3 and TRBJ1-1; a possible D gene is TRBD1 (6 bases). V dropped 4 bases and J dropped 0 bases, with 18 bases sitting between them. The CDR3 consists of 17 residues. Germline assignment: CDR1 ENHRY and CDR2 SYGVKD. The CDR3 DNA follows: TGTGCCATCAGTGCCTTCGGACAGAGTAAGATGAACACTGAAGCTTTCTTT. Encoded protein: CAISAFGQSKMNTEAFF.

This clone appeared a single time. The CDR3 spells CASSFQETQYF. Written as DNA, the CDR3 is TGTGCCAGCAGCTTTCAGGAGACCCAGTACTTC. This sequence joins TRBV7-2 and TRBJ2-5; no clear D. Germline-derived CDR1 and CDR2 are SGHTA and FQGNSA. V was cut by 3 bases and J by 5 bases, with 4 bases left in between. The CDR3 is 11 residues long.

This chain uses TRBV7-3 with TRBJ1-1; 9 bases are a match to TRBD1. CDR1 and CDR2 from the germline V gene are SGHTA and FQGTGA. The CDR3 has 14 residues. V trimming: 5 bases; J trimming: 3 bases; junction bases outside the gene matches: 4. The CDR3 DNA reads as TGTGCCAGCAGCCCGGGACAGGGACACACTGAAGCTTTCTTT. It specifies CASSPGQGHTEAFF. The whole variable domain, filled in from reference TRBV7-3 and TRBJ1-1, reads GAGVSQTPSNKVTEKGKYVELRCDPISGHTALYWYRQSLGQGPEFLIYFQGTGAADDSGLPNDRFFAVRPEGSVSTLKIQRTERGDSAVYLCASSPGQGHTEAFFGQGTRLTVV.

The chain combines TRBV7-9 with TRBJ1-4; TRBD1 matches 12 bases. Trimming cost V 5 bases and J 3 bases; bases outside gene matches: 13. This CDR3 is built from 19 residues. Germline CDR1 and CDR2: SEHNR and FQNEAQ (reference sequence). For the CDR3, the DNA is TGTGCCAGCAGCCCCGTCAATCCGGGACAGGGGGCCTCTAATGAAAAACTGTTTTTT. Translated, it gives CASSPVNPGQGASNEKLFF. Based on the CDR3 plus reference TRBV7-9 and TRBJ1-4, the full variable domain is DTGVSQNPRHKITKRGQNVTFRCDPISEHNRLYWYRQTLGQGPEFLTYFQNEAQLEKSRLLSDRFSAERPKGSFSTLEIQRTEQGDSAMYLCASSPVNPGQGASNEKLFFGSGTQLSVL.

This clone was seen only a few times. The chain recombines TRBV12-2 with TRBJ2-7; the tabulated D call, TRBD1, remains unverified against the DNA. TRBV12-2 is tagged as a pseudogene. The CDR3 consists of 11 residues. The DNA for the CDR3 is TGTGGTGCGACAGATTCCTACGAGCAGTACTTC. Amino acids: CGATDSYEQYF.

CDR3 loop: CASSIGQPRVTEAFF. In DNA form, the CDR3 reads TGTGCCAGTAGTATCGGGCAGCCGAGGGTCACTGAAGCTTTCTTT. The chain employs TRBV19 and TRBJ1-1; no definite D call. Germline V CDR1 and CDR2: LNHDA, SQIVND (reference sequence). Trimming cost V 3 bases and J 4 bases, with 15 bases left between them. The CDR3 is 15 residues long.

This clone was recorded a few times. The chain joins TRBV19 to TRBJ2-5, with a weak D call TRBD2 (6 bases). Germline CDR1 LNHDA, CDR2 SQIVND (reference sequence). The CDR3 has 14 amino acids. V lost 1 base, J lost 5 bases, and 11 bases lay in between. CDR3 in amino acids: CASSIGRGRETQYF. Here the CDR3 DNA reads TGTGCCAGTAGTATAGGTCGAGGGAGGGAGACCCAGTACTTC.